This TCR beta chain was captured by sequencing in a study of blood T cell repertoires in COVID-19. For the study at large: PBMCs, B-cell-depleted T cells, or T cells provided the cDNA or gDNA that made up the material.

In the original workflow: Researchers report that nucleated cell counts were estimated from reference gene primer amplification. The method was immunoSEQ multiplex PCR; TCRdb's version includes in-frame clones alone and lacks a portion of them. Clonal size and the V and J genes are those of that table, whereas D and trimming came from the DNA. The sample consists of fewer than 250,000 clones, approximately 83% of them appearing once. Germline V gives CDR1 SEHNR, CDR2 FQNEAQ (reference sequence). Germline trimming cut 3 bases from V and 4 bases from J; bases unmatched to any gene: 6. This CDR3 spans 17 amino acids.

This chain connects TRBV7-9 to TRBJ2-1; 13 bases are shared with TRBD2. Specimen: peripheral blood. The sequence was collected from a woman aged 40 to 50 with active or convalescent COVID-19. The CDR3 here is CASSFRLAGGSYNEQFF. CDR3 in DNA: TGTGCCAGCAGCTTTCGACTAGCGGGGGGCTCGTACAATGAGCAGTTCTTC.